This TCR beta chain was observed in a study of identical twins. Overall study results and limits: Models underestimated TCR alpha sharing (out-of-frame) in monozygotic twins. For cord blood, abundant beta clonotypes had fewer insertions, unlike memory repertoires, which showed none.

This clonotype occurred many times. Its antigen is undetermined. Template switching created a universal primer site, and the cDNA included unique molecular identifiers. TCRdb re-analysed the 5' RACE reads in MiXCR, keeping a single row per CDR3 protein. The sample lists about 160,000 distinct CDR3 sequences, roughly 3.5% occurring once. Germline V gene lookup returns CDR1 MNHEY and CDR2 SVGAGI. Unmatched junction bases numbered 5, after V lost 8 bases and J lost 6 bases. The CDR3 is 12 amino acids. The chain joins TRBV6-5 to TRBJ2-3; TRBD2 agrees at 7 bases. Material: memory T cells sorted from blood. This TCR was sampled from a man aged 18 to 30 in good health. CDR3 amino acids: CASGRAVDTQYF. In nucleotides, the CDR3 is TGTGCCAGCGGGAGGGCCGTGGATACGCAGTATTTT.